Only a few counts were recorded for the clone carrying this T cell receptor beta chain. What it binds is unknown. The record originates from a study of vaccination and CD4 T cells after COVID-19. The CDR3 contains 13 residues. Germline V lookup: CDR1 MNHEY, CDR2 SVGAGI. V lost 0 bases and J 2 bases, leaving 4 bases between the germline ends. Study observations and caveats: SARS-CoV-2-reactive clonotypes showed a nonsignificant median rise from 21 to 38.

This sample's treatment: approximately 9-day PBMC culture with coronavirus spike peptide pools or control peptides (ViraFEST assay). Sequenced with the Oncomine TCR Beta short-read assay was DNA taken from cultured CD4+ T cells. One entry per CDR3 protein results from TCRdb running MiXCR on the PCR reads. The table includes approximately 12,000 distinct CDR3 sequences, 44% detected once. The sequenced material came from CD4+ T cells from blood, cultured in vitro. The clonotype comes from a human donor who had recovered from COVID-19. The chain carries TRBV6-5 and TRBJ1-2; D is uncertain. In DNA form, the CDR3 reads TGTGCCAGCAGTTACTCGGGGAACTATGGCTACACCTTC. It codes for CASSYSGNYGYTF.